This T cell receptor beta chain was documented in a study of T cells in Graves' hyperthyroidism and ophthalmopathy. About the research overall: Peripheral blood was obtained at initial diagnosis, preceding any treatment. Notes on the study in general: Among clonotypes expanded in thyroid above 0.001, most were also found in blood.

A note on this clonotype: Its antigen remains unknown.

Patients were excluded because of uncontrolled infection, other autoimmune disease, pregnancy or lactation. Out of 10 ml of fresh peripheral blood came the PBMCs. Amplified regions were TCR beta CDR3 sequences from RNA transcripts. With the HTBI primer set, the TCR CDR3 went through a first round of RT-PCR. TCRdb reanalysed the multiplex PCR reads using MiXCR and keeps one entry per CDR3 protein. The table includes roughly 650,000 distinct CDR3 sequences, approximately 15% detected once. CDR1 is DFQATT, CDR2 SNEGSKA, per germline (reference sequence). The V end was cut by 5 bases, the J end by 1 base, with 12 bases between. There are 14 residues in the CDR3.

What was sequenced was blood. This chain connects TRBV20-1 to TRBJ1-5; TRBD1 is a possible D gene (6 bases). The receptor's source is a woman aged 40 to 55 with Graves' ophthalmopathy. The CDR3 DNA reads as TGCAGTGCTTTGAGGGACACCAGCAATCAGCCCCAGCATTTT. It is translated as CSALRDTSNQPQHF.